The table lists the clone carrying this T cell receptor (beta chain) with many counts. Antigen specificity is unknown. The data stem from a study of T cells after yellow fever vaccination. In making TCR cDNA, 5'RACE template switching added a universal primer site and UMIs to it. MiXCR, applied by TCRdb to the 5' RACE reads, yields one record per CDR3 protein. The sample includes under 200,000 distinct CDR3 sequences, approximately 10% of them seen just once. Deletions cut 4 bases from V and 3 bases from J, with 11 bases between. In germline, CDR1 is SGHRS, CDR2 YFSETQ. The CDR3 is made up of 13 amino acids. Findings of the study overall: Most clones from primary vaccination were detected again post-booster (roughly 96% CD4, roughly 90% CD8).

The material sequenced was CD8+ T cells sorted from PBMCs, taken 15 days after the yellow fever booster vaccination. This receptor was obtained from a man in his late teens or twenties who received the YFV17D yellow fever vaccine. V gene TRBV5-1 combines with J gene TRBJ2-7, with no clear D. The CDR3 coding sequence is TGCGCCAGCAGCCCCTCCGGCATCTACGAGCAGTACTTC. Protein product: CASSPSGIYEQYF. Filled out from reference TRBV5-1 and TRBJ2-7, the complete variable domain reads KAGVTQTPRYLIKTRGQQVTLSCSPISGHRSVSWYQQTPGQGLQFLFEYFSETQRNKGNFPGRFSGRQFSNSRSEMNVSTLELGDSALYLCASSPSGIYEQYFGPGTRLTVT.